Reported below is one T cell receptor beta chain. CDR3 length equals 14 residues. This specimen comes from a study of blood T cell repertoires in COVID-19. Here immunoSEQ multiplex PCR was the method, and the copy in TCRdb shows in-frame clones only, minus some. The sample has around 90,000 clones; around 88% are singletons. Sequencing was done on a sample of peripheral blood. The chain employs TRBV21-1 and TRBJ1-6; TRBD1, the table's D call, was not compared with the DNA. TRBV21-1 is reported as a pseudogene. This TCR was recovered from a man between 50 and 59 years old with COVID-19, enrolled during active disease. CDR3 region: CASSKGTGNSPLHF. The CDR3 DNA reads TGTGCCAGCAGCAAAGGGACAGGGAATTCACCCCTCCACTTT.